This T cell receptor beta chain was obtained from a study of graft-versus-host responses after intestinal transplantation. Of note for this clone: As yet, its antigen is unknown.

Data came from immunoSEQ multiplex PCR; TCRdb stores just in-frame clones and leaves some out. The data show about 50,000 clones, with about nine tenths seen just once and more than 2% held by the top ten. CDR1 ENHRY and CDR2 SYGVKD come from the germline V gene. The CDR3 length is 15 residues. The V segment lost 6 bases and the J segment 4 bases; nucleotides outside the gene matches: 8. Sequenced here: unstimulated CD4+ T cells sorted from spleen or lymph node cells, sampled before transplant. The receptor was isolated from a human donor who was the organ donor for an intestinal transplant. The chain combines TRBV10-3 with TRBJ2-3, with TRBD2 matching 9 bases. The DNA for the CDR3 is TGTGCCATCAGCCGAGCGGGAGGAGGGGCAGATACGCAGTATTTT. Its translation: CAISRAGGGADTQYF.